This TCR beta chain appears in the sequencing data of a study of tumor-infiltrating lymphocytes in primary liver carcinoma listed by TCRdb under 2017. In the study overall: Of the five patients (three men and two women, aged 30 to 69 years), four had hepatocellular carcinoma and one had combined HCC and intrahepatic cholangiocarcinoma. The five patients had tumors staged T1-T3 N0M0, with maximum diameters ranging from about 4.2 to 10 cm. Each sample produced roughly 3.65 to 8 million productive TCRbeta reads, and read depth showed no significant difference between tissue types. For each liver tumor, the study sampled five regions along with adjacent normal tissue and blood, and applied TCRbeta repertoire sequencing, expression microarrays and whole-exome sequencing. TCRbeta repertoire sequencing covered approximately 35 specimens from 5 patients: around 25 tumor regions, 5 adjacent noncancerous liver tissues and 5 peripheral blood samples. The 25 to 30 tumor region samples were profiled with Agilent mRNA microarrays so that TCRbeta repertoire diversity could be related to the local molecular phenotype. Repertoires from technical replicates were highly reproducible, with mean shared-clone rates around 0.87 and correlation coefficients above 0.95. Here is what the overall study found, with its caveats: Because sequencing covered only the TCR beta chain and unpaired alpha chains were not captured, true repertoire diversity is likely underestimated. Repertoire overlap was higher between tumor regions (mean roughly 35%) than tumor-adjacent (approximately 17%) or tumor-blood (approximately 14%) pairs, consistent with antigen-driven expansion. Because the samples were bulk and unsorted, CD4+ and CD8+ T cell repertoires could not be compared. Only roughly 7.5-24% of top clones appeared in all five regions of a tumor, which suggests that tumor-infiltrating T cells are spatially heterogeneous. With just 4 or 5 patients in the study, the authors point out that the findings should be validated in a larger study. A significantly larger repertoire fraction was made up by the top 250 clones in tumors than in blood (p = 0.039).

This clonotype appeared many times. There is no known antigen for this receptor. Base quality data are lacking; no much larger clone is found one base away. Without any cell sorting, total RNA and DNA were co-extracted from roughly 20-30 mg of bulk tissue using the AllPrep DNA/RNA mini kit. Between late 2015 and March 2016, 5 or 6 patients in China with histopathologically diagnosed primary liver carcinoma had their tumors surgically resected. Chronic HBV infection was present in the patients, and the patients were treatment-naive at sampling. Each tumor was sampled at five spatially separated regions: the superior, inferior, left-lateral and right-lateral poles and the tumor centre. Histology showed that every tumor sample contained more than 75% viable tumor cells. Pieces of fresh tumor and adjacent tissue were cut in half, with one half kept in RNAlater at -80 degrees C and the other half sent for histology.

V sheds 0 bases and J sheds 4 bases, leaving 7 bases between their ends. Sequences SGHDN (CDR1) and FVKESK (CDR2) are obtained from the germline V gene. From its cysteine to its phenylalanine, the CDR3 spans 15 amino acids. The entry retains the CDR3 DNA only, 45 bases that are in frame from base 1. Starting from roughly 540 ng total RNA, TCRbeta-specific cDNA was produced by reverse transcription with a constant-region primer and ProtoScript II reverse transcriptase. TCRbeta libraries were built with three nested multiplex PCR rounds, a slightly modified ARM-PCR procedure. Each of the first two PCR rounds ran for around 9 cycles and used multiplex TRBV1-TRBV30 forward primers together with a Cbeta reverse primer. A final 25-cycle PCR with Deep VentR polymerase added sample barcodes and Illumina adapters. Before sequencing, amplicons of 200-500 bp were gel-purified using a QIAquick gel extraction kit. An Illumina HiSeq 2500 was used to sequence the TCRbeta amplicons, generating 250-bp paired-end reads. On the study's bioinformatics: To recover full CDR3 sequences, reads were quality-trimmed using Trimmomatic v0.33 and paired reads were then merged using FLASH v1.2.11. V, D and J germline segments were assigned to the rearranged TCRbeta sequences using MiGEC v1.2.1b. Clonotype statistics, along with Shannon-Wiener diversity indices, were calculated using VDJtools v1.0.0. To reduce sampling bias, subsequent analyses other than the diversity analysis used only the 250 most abundant clonotypes in each sample. TCRdb reran the public reads through fastp at Q25 and MiXCR, keeping productive beta chains. CDR3 protein duplicates are merged, each entry listing the most common genes and DNA. In this record, the V and J calls reflect TCRdb's handling and not the investigators' own analysis. Within this sample are over 95,000 distinct CDR3 sequences, with 55% to 70% of them counted one time only. Clones ranked in the top ten supply 9% to 10% of the sample.

The sequence was collected from a woman aged 55 to 70 with primary liver carcinoma and hepatitis B virus infection. Sequenced input: liver tumor tissue from sampling region 5. What this sample's cell subset or site label stands for: tumor region T5, tumor centre. The sequence links TRBV14 to TRBJ1-6, with no reliable assignment of the D segment. The DNA sequence is TGTGCCAGCAGCCAAGAATACGGATATAATTCACCCCTCCACTTT. Translated, it gives CASSQEYGYNSPLHF.